This T cell receptor (beta chain) was identified during a study of PD-1 blockade in classical Hodgkin lymphoma. Sequenced by immunoSEQ multiplex PCR; TCRdb stores in-frame clones only, minus some. The top ten hold about 11% of the sample, which has more than 45,000 clones, roughly 73% seen once. The study's findings and limits: Whereas CD4+ TCR diversity had risen significantly by C4D1, CD8+ TCR diversity had not. Diminished baseline TCR diversity has been reported in newly diagnosed patients relative to healthy donors. The study found complete responders had baseline diversity similar to newly diagnosed patients.

Worth noting for this clone: What it binds is not known.

All the patients suffered relapse after autologous stem cell transplantation, and brentuximab vedotin exposure differed. Best responses fell into complete response, partial response or progressive disease. J was trimmed by 5 bases and V by 6 bases; bases with no gene match: 12. Germline CDR1 and CDR2: SQVTM and ANQGSEA. The CDR3 contains 14 residues. This TCR derives from a human donor with classical Hodgkin lymphoma. This sample comprised peripheral blood mononuclear cells (PBMCs), obtained at baseline. The rearrangement uses TRBV29-1 and TRBJ2-5, with 7 nucleotides matching TRBD2. The CDR3 sequence: CSVEGGEVLETQYF. In nucleotides, the CDR3 is TGCAGCGTCGAGGGAGGGGAGGTCCTCGAGACCCAGTACTTC.